These T cell receptor beta chains were read from a single sample in a study of blood T cell repertoires in COVID-19. Assay used: immunoSEQ multiplex PCR; TCRdb lists only in-frame clones, some missing. Among roughly 76,000 clones, roughly 91% were seen once, and the ten largest hold more than 0.9%. Sequenced: PBMCs or T cells enriched from blood (not recorded which). The receptors were gathered from a woman aged 50 to 60 with acute COVID-19. CDR3s include the opening cysteine and the closing phenylalanine or tryptophan.

j_gene: TRBJ2-2
v_gene: TRBV2
CDR3aa: CASSRTAYVDTGELFF

j_gene: TRBJ2-7
v_gene: TRBV9
CDR3aa: CASSVAEGGSYEQYF

j_gene: TRBJ2-1
v_gene: TRBV5-1
CDR3aa: CASRSSGSSYNEQFF

j_gene: TRBJ1-3
v_gene: TRBV30
CDR3aa: CAWGVNTIYF

j_gene: TRBJ1-2
v_gene: TRBV13
CDR3aa: CASSSSGHNGYTF

j_gene: TRBJ1-2
v_gene: TRBV4-3
CDR3aa: CASSQETGVYGYTF

j_gene: TRBJ2-1
v_gene: TRBV18
CDR3aa: CASSPRASGPHEQFF

j_gene: TRBJ1-5
v_gene: TRBV10-3
CDR3aa: CAISARQGNQPQHF

j_gene: TRBJ2-7
v_gene: TRBV7-7
CDR3aa: CASSQLAGQGRQNEQYF

j_gene: TRBJ1-4
v_gene: TRBV30
CDR3aa: CAWSIGGTNEKLFF

j_gene: TRBJ1-3
v_gene: TRBV9
CDR3aa: CASSVAPLAATGNTIYF

j_gene: TRBJ1-6
v_gene: TRBV18
CDR3aa: CASSPQPTGNNSPLHF

j_gene: TRBJ2-7
v_gene: TRBV18
CDR3aa: CASSENSGLYEQYF

j_gene: TRBJ1-3
v_gene: TRBV3-1/TRBV3-2
CDR3aa: CASSQGRLPLVAIYF

j_gene: TRBJ2-3
v_gene: TRBV5-1
CDR3aa: CASSIQGASTDTQYF